This T cell receptor beta chain was identified in a study of chemoradiotherapy in HPV16-positive cancers. In the study overall: Candidate HPV-specific T-cell clones and common TCR motifs came from functional assays in a couple of HPV16-positive patients.

Findings of the study overall: Non-HPV-specific T cells did not expand in tumors during treatment, whereas candidate HPV-specific clones and E7-related motifs did. HPV-responsive T-cell expansion during chemoradiotherapy was linked to improved recurrence-free survival in HPV16-positive patients.

This clone was counted between two and nine times. Its target is not known. Profiled with immunoSEQ multiplex PCR; TCRdb holds only in-frame clones, not every one. The data show around 15,000 clones, over 70% seen once. Over chemoradiotherapy, repertoires were sampled more than once. The V segment lost 3 bases and the J segment 8 bases; nucleotides outside the gene matches: 6. This CDR3 region has 14 residues. Germline values: CDR1 MGHRA, CDR2 YSYEKL. The receptor's source is a human donor with HPV-associated anogenital cancer. The genes are TRBV4-1 and TRBJ1-3; 8 positions match TRBD1. This sample was taken from a patient who underwent chemoradiotherapy. For the CDR3, the DNA is TGCGCCAGCAGCCAGTCCGGACAGGGATACACCATATATTTT. Its protein is CASSQSGQGYTIYF.